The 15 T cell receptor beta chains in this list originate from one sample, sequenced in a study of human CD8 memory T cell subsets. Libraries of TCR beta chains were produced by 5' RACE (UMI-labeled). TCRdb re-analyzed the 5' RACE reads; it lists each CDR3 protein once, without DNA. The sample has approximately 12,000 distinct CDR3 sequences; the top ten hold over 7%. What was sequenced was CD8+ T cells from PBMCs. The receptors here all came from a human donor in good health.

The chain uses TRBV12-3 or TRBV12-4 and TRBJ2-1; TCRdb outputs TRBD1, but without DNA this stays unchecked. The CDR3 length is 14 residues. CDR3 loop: CASSPTGTYNEQFF.

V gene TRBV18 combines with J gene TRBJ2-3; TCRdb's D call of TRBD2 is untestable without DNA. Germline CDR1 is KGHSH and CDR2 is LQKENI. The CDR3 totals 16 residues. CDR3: CASSPPTSGSTDTQYF. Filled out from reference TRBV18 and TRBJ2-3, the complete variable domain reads NAGVMQNPRHLVRRRGQEARLRCSPMKGHSHVYWYRQLPEEGLKFMVYLQKENIIDESGMPKERFSAEFPKEGPSILRIQQVVRGDSAAYFCASSPPTSGSTDTQYFGPGTRLTVL.

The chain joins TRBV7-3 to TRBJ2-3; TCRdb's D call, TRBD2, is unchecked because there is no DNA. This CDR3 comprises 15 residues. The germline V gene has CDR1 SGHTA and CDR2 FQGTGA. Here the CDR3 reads CASSATSGGSDTQYF.

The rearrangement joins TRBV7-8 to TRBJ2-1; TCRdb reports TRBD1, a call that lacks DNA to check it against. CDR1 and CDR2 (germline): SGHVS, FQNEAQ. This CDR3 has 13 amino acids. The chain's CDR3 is CASSVPGDNEQFF.

CDR3 protein: CASGLSEEQFF. The chain couples TRBV12-5 to TRBJ2-1. CDR1 is LGHNT and CDR2 is FRNRAP in the germline V gene. This CDR3 spans 11 amino acids.

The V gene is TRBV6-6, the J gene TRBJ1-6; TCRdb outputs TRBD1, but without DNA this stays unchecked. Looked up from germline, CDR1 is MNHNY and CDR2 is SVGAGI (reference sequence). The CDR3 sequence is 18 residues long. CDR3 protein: CAIQDRGRLFSYNSPLHF.

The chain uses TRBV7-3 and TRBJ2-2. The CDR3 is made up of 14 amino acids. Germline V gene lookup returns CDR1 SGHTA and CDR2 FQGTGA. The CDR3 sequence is CASSPPANTGELFF. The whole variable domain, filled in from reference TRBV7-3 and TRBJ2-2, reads GAGVSQTPSNKVTEKGKYVELRCDPISGHTALYWYRQSLGQGPEFLIYFQGTGAADDSGLPNDRFFAVRPEGSVSTLKIQRTERGDSAVYLCASSPPANTGELFFGEGSRLTVL.

The CDR3 region is CASSGGAGFQQFF. The chain uses TRBV25-1 and TRBJ2-1; the TRBD1 assignment by TCRdb is unverifiable without DNA. The CDR3 runs 13 residues. Germline assignment: CDR1 MGHDK and CDR2 SYGVNS.

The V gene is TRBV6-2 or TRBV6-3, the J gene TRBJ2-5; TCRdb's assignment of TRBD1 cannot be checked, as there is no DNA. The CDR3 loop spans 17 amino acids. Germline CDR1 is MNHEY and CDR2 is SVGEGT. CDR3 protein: CASSYGLTGPDQETQYF.

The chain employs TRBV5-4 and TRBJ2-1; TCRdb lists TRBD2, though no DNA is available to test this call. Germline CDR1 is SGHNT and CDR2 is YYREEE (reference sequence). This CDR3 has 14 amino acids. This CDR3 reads CASSLLGGANEQFF.

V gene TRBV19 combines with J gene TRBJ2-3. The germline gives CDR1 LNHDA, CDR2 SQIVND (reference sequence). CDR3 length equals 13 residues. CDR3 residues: CASSRLATDTQYF.

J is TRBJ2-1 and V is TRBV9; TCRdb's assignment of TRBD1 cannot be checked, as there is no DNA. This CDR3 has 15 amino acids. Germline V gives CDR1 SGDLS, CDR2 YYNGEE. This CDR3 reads CASSVDGRPYGEQFF.

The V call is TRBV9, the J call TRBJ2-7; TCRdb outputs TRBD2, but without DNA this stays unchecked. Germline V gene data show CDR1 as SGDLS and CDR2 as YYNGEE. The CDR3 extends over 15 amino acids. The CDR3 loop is CASSVAGTTGYEQYF.

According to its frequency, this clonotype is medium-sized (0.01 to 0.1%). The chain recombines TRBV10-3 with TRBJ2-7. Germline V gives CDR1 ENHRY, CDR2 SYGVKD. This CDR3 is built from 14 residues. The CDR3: CAISGEQEVYEQYF.

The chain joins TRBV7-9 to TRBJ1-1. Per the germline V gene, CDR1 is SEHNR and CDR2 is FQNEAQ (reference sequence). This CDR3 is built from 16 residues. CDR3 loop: CASSPVVGGLNTEAFF.